The rows below give T cell receptor beta chains drawn from one sample of a study of human T cells and chemical hapten exposure. TCRdb redid the calling of the RACE reads with MiXCR, one entry per CDR3 protein. The sample yields approximately 52,000 distinct CDR3 sequences, roughly 10% seen once. Here the sequenced sample was whole blood, taken in connection with sensitization to the hapten diphenylcyclopropenone (DPC). Receptor source: a woman in her 30s with alopecia areata. Some clones in this sample may be carry-over from other donors' samples. The CDR3 runs from the conserved cysteine through the conserved F or W. Each record gives: clone size, V gene, D gene, J gene, CDR3 protein, CDR3 DNA. A D gene is named only where the DNA matches it firmly. Size values are once, few and many counts, or a class for expanded clones, and some rows have none.

abundance: .
v_gene: TRBV5-1
d_gene: .
j_gene: TRBJ2-3
CDR3aa: CASSLLRLAPDTQYF
CDR3nt: TGCGCCAGCAGCTTGCTGAGGCTAGCTCCAGATACGCAGTATTTT

abundance: .
v_gene: TRBV7-3
d_gene: TRBD2
j_gene: TRBJ2-5
CDR3aa: CASSLEASGGRETQYF
CDR3nt: TGTGCCAGCAGCTTGGAAGCTAGCGGGGGACGTGAGACCCAGTACTTC

abundance: many
v_gene: TRBV28
d_gene: .
j_gene: TRBJ1-5
CDR3aa: CASSFRNQPQHF
CDR3nt: TGTGCCAGCAGTTTCCGAAATCAGCCCCAGCATTTT

abundance: few
v_gene: TRBV2
d_gene: .
j_gene: TRBJ1-5
CDR3aa: CASSERGARINQPQHF
CDR3nt: TGTGCCAGCAGTGAGAGGGGGGCGAGAATCAATCAGCCCCAGCATTTT

abundance: .
v_gene: TRBV12-3/TRBV12-4
d_gene: TRBD1
j_gene: TRBJ1-5
CDR3aa: CASRPDRVNQPQHF
CDR3nt: TGTGCCAGCAGACCTGACAGGGTTAATCAGCCCCAGCATTTT

abundance: few
v_gene: TRBV5-1
d_gene: TRBD2
j_gene: TRBJ2-3
CDR3aa: CASSLGTSGGASDTQYF
CDR3nt: TGCGCCAGCAGCCTTGGGACTAGCGGGGGGGCGTCGGATACGCAGTATTTT

abundance: many
v_gene: TRBV6-1
d_gene: .
j_gene: TRBJ1-5
CDR3aa: CASTQDRGRYSNQPQHF
CDR3nt: TGTGCCAGCACGCAGGACAGAGGCCGTTATAGCAATCAGCCCCAGCATTTT

abundance: .
v_gene: TRBV11-1
d_gene: .
j_gene: TRBJ2-3
CDR3aa: CASSLARATDTQYF
CDR3nt: TGTGCCAGCAGCTTAGCCCGCGCCACAGATACGCAGTATTTT

abundance: few
v_gene: TRBV4-1
d_gene: TRBD2
j_gene: TRBJ2-2
CDR3aa: CASSPGGAGGELFF
CDR3nt: TGCGCCAGCAGTCCCGGGGGGGCCGGCGGGGAGCTGTTTTTT

abundance: few
v_gene: TRBV12-3/TRBV12-4
d_gene: .
j_gene: TRBJ2-1
CDR3aa: CASSLARRDHNEQFF
CDR3nt: TGTGCCAGCAGTTTAGCGCGCAGGGACCACAATGAGCAGTTCTTC

abundance: .
v_gene: TRBV27
d_gene: TRBD2
j_gene: TRBJ2-5
CDR3aa: CAIYGLADQETQYF
CDR3nt: TGTGCCATCTACGGACTAGCGGATCAAGAGACCCAGTACTTC

abundance: few
v_gene: TRBV5-4
d_gene: .
j_gene: TRBJ1-2
CDR3aa: CASSSPQAPSYGYTF
CDR3nt: TGTGCCAGCAGCTCGCCACAGGCTCCCAGCTATGGCTACACCTTC

abundance: many
v_gene: TRBV9
d_gene: .
j_gene: TRBJ1-5
CDR3aa: CASSVRGQPQHF
CDR3nt: TGTGCCAGCAGCGTCAGGGGTCAGCCCCAGCATTTT

abundance: .
v_gene: TRBV18
d_gene: TRBD2
j_gene: TRBJ2-7
CDR3aa: CASSSLAGGLDEQYF
CDR3nt: TGTGCCAGCTCATCTCTAGCGGGGGGCCTGGACGAGCAGTACTTC

abundance: .
v_gene: TRBV15
d_gene: .
j_gene: TRBJ2-7
CDR3aa: CATSRDWGSGNEQYF
CDR3nt: TGTGCCACCAGCAGAGATTGGGGGTCCGGGAACGAGCAGTACTTC

abundance: many
v_gene: TRBV6-5
d_gene: TRBD1
j_gene: TRBJ1-4
CDR3aa: CASSADTGVGEKLFF
CDR3nt: TGTGCCAGCAGTGCGGATACAGGGGTCGGTGAAAAACTGTTTTTT

abundance: .
v_gene: TRBV11-2
d_gene: .
j_gene: TRBJ1-6
CDR3aa: CASSWSRENSPLHF
CDR3nt: TGTGCCAGCAGCTGGAGCAGGGAGAATTCACCCCTCCACTTT

abundance: many
v_gene: TRBV28
d_gene: .
j_gene: TRBJ1-2
CDR3aa: CASSFMGDVGNYGYTF
CDR3nt: TGTGCCAGCAGTTTTATGGGGGACGTCGGTAACTATGGCTACACCTTC

abundance: many
v_gene: TRBV10-3
d_gene: .
j_gene: TRBJ1-2
CDR3aa: CAISDRNYGYTF
CDR3nt: TGTGCCATCAGCGACAGAAACTATGGCTACACCTTC

abundance: few
v_gene: TRBV5-1
d_gene: TRBD2
j_gene: TRBJ2-7
CDR3aa: CASSPGLADSYEQYF
CDR3nt: TGCGCCAGCAGCCCGGGACTAGCGGACTCCTACGAGCAGTACTTC

abundance: few
v_gene: TRBV7-3
d_gene: .
j_gene: TRBJ1-3
CDR3aa: CASSLQGGSGNTIYF
CDR3nt: TGTGCCAGCAGCTTACAGGGAGGTTCTGGAAACACCATATATTTT

abundance: .
v_gene: TRBV12-3/TRBV12-4
d_gene: .
j_gene: TRBJ1-2
CDR3aa: CASSSTRTGYTF
CDR3nt: TGTGCCAGCAGTTCAACAAGGACCGGCTACACCTTC

abundance: .
v_gene: TRBV6-1
d_gene: .
j_gene: TRBJ2-4
CDR3aa: CASSEFGIQYF
CDR3nt: TGTGCCAGCAGTGAATTCGGCATTCAGTACTTC

abundance: .
v_gene: TRBV5-1
d_gene: TRBD1
j_gene: TRBJ1-5
CDR3aa: CASSLMGQGDQPQHF
CDR3nt: TGCGCCAGCAGCTTGATGGGACAGGGGGATCAGCCCCAGCATTTT

abundance: few
v_gene: TRBV5-1
d_gene: .
j_gene: TRBJ2-7
CDR3aa: CASTLLEQYF
CDR3nt: TGCGCCAGCACCTTACTGGAGCAGTACTTC

abundance: few
v_gene: TRBV18
d_gene: .
j_gene: TRBJ2-7
CDR3aa: CASSPPGGNYEQYF
CDR3nt: TGTGCCAGCTCACCACCGGGGGGAAACTACGAGCAGTACTTC

abundance: few
v_gene: TRBV4-3
d_gene: .
j_gene: TRBJ2-3
CDR3aa: CASSPGRSTDTQYF
CDR3nt: TGCGCCAGCAGCCCCGGGCGTTCCACAGATACGCAGTATTTT

abundance: few
v_gene: TRBV7-9
d_gene: TRBD1
j_gene: TRBJ1-4
CDR3aa: CASSLGIVRDSNEKLFF
CDR3nt: TGTGCCAGCAGCCTAGGCATCGTTCGGGACAGCAATGAAAAACTGTTTTTT

abundance: .
v_gene: TRBV20-1
d_gene: .
j_gene: TRBJ1-1
CDR3aa: CSARDTGNTEAFF
CDR3nt: TGCAGTGCTAGAGATACGGGGAACACTGAAGCTTTCTTT

abundance: few
v_gene: TRBV7-8
d_gene: TRBD2
j_gene: TRBJ2-1
CDR3aa: CASSLGYMVSGGRDEQFF
CDR3nt: TGTGCCAGCAGCTTAGGGTATATGGTTAGCGGGGGGCGCGATGAGCAGTTCTTC

abundance: .
v_gene: TRBV6-5
d_gene: .
j_gene: TRBJ1-1
CDR3aa: CASSFRQITEAFF
CDR3nt: TGTGCCAGCAGTTTCAGGCAGATCACTGAAGCTTTCTTT

abundance: .
v_gene: TRBV19
d_gene: .
j_gene: TRBJ2-2
CDR3aa: CASSIGGTGELFF
CDR3nt: TGTGCCAGTAGTATCGGGGGCACCGGGGAGCTGTTTTTT

abundance: few
v_gene: TRBV11-2
d_gene: .
j_gene: TRBJ2-3
CDR3aa: CASSLSRDTLVHTQYF
CDR3nt: TGTGCCAGCAGCTTAAGCCGGGACACCTTGGTCCATACGCAGTATTTT

abundance: .
v_gene: TRBV4-1
d_gene: .
j_gene: TRBJ1-4
CDR3aa: CASRKSLADNEKLFF
CDR3nt: TGCGCCAGCAGGAAAAGTCTGGCGGATAATGAAAAACTGTTTTTT

abundance: few
v_gene: TRBV29-1
d_gene: .
j_gene: TRBJ2-1
CDR3aa: CSSRTNYNEQFF
CDR3nt: TGCAGCTCCAGGACTAACTACAATGAGCAGTTCTTC

abundance: few
v_gene: TRBV12-3/TRBV12-4
d_gene: .
j_gene: TRBJ1-2
CDR3aa: CASRHTGRSNYGYTF
CDR3nt: TGTGCCAGCAGACACACAGGGAGGTCTAACTATGGCTACACCTTC

abundance: few
v_gene: TRBV7-2
d_gene: .
j_gene: TRBJ2-3
CDR3aa: CASSRSADTQYF
CDR3nt: TGTGCCAGCAGCCGCTCGGCAGATACGCAGTATTTT

abundance: many
v_gene: TRBV7-2
d_gene: TRBD2
j_gene: TRBJ2-1
CDR3aa: CASSLALAGVWDEQFF
CDR3nt: TGTGCCAGCAGCTTAGCGCTAGCGGGGGTGTGGGATGAGCAGTTCTTC

abundance: .
v_gene: TRBV29-1
d_gene: .
j_gene: TRBJ2-2
CDR3aa: CSVGTTGELFF
CDR3nt: TGCAGCGTTGGTACCACCGGGGAGCTGTTTTTT

abundance: few
v_gene: TRBV7-8
d_gene: TRBD1
j_gene: TRBJ1-6
CDR3aa: CASSKDRGRESPLHF
CDR3nt: TGTGCCAGCAGCAAGGACAGGGGGCGCGAGTCACCCCTCCACTTT

abundance: few
v_gene: TRBV12-3/TRBV12-4
d_gene: .
j_gene: TRBJ1-3
CDR3aa: CASSLPGGRRNTIYF
CDR3nt: TGTGCCAGCAGTTTACCGGGGGGTAGAAGAAACACCATATATTTT

abundance: few
v_gene: TRBV7-9
d_gene: .
j_gene: TRBJ1-6
CDR3aa: CASSAGTGFYNSPLHF
CDR3nt: TGTGCCAGCAGCGCCGGGACGGGTTTTTATAATTCACCCCTCCACTTT

abundance: many
v_gene: TRBV4-3
d_gene: TRBD2
j_gene: TRBJ2-1
CDR3aa: CASSQAGGSEQFF
CDR3nt: TGCGCCAGCAGCCAAGCGGGGGGAAGTGAGCAGTTCTTC

abundance: many
v_gene: TRBV12-5
d_gene: .
j_gene: TRBJ1-1
CDR3aa: CASGFLDGSFTEAFF
CDR3nt: TGTGCTAGTGGTTTCCTAGACGGTAGTTTCACTGAAGCTTTCTTT

abundance: many
v_gene: TRBV2
d_gene: .
j_gene: TRBJ1-2
CDR3aa: CASTRLQSNYGYTF
CDR3nt: TGTGCCAGCACCCGGCTACAGTCTAACTATGGCTACACCTTC

abundance: few
v_gene: TRBV7-2
d_gene: .
j_gene: TRBJ2-3
CDR3aa: CASSLAIMTDTQYF
CDR3nt: TGTGCCAGCAGCTTAGCGATTATGACAGATACGCAGTATTTT

abundance: many
v_gene: TRBV6-2/TRBV6-3
d_gene: TRBD1
j_gene: TRBJ1-1
CDR3aa: CASRIPGTGNTEAFF
CDR3nt: TGTGCCAGCAGGATACCCGGGACAGGGAACACTGAAGCTTTCTTT

abundance: many
v_gene: TRBV2
d_gene: .
j_gene: TRBJ1-2
CDR3aa: CASSERERDYGYTF
CDR3nt: TGTGCCAGCAGTGAGAGGGAGCGTGACTATGGCTACACCTTC

abundance: many
v_gene: TRBV6-5
d_gene: .
j_gene: TRBJ1-1
CDR3aa: CASRLAGAGTEAFF
CDR3nt: TGTGCCAGCAGATTGGCAGGGGCGGGCACTGAAGCTTTCTTT

abundance: many
v_gene: TRBV10-3
d_gene: TRBD1
j_gene: TRBJ2-1
CDR3aa: CAISRTGDLDEQFF
CDR3nt: TGTGCCATCAGCAGGACAGGGGATTTAGATGAGCAGTTCTTC

abundance: .
v_gene: TRBV25-1
d_gene: TRBD2
j_gene: TRBJ2-3
CDR3aa: CASSAHASGGVEDTQYF
CDR3nt: TGTGCCAGCAGTGCCCACGCTAGCGGGGGAGTTGAAGATACGCAGTATTTT

abundance: few
v_gene: TRBV6-2/TRBV6-3
d_gene: .
j_gene: TRBJ1-1
CDR3aa: CASRSGHRGAEAFF
CDR3nt: TGTGCCAGCAGGTCGGGACATAGGGGGGCTGAAGCTTTCTTT

abundance: many
v_gene: TRBV28
d_gene: .
j_gene: TRBJ2-7
CDR3aa: CASSFLEGAAYEQYF
CDR3nt: TGTGCCAGCAGTTTCCTGGAAGGGGCAGCCTACGAGCAGTACTTC

abundance: .
v_gene: TRBV28
d_gene: .
j_gene: TRBJ2-3
CDR3aa: CGVSDRTTDTQYF
CDR3nt: TGTGGAGTGTCGGACCGAACCACAGATACGCAGTATTTT